The T cell receptor (beta chain) under discussion was sequenced for a study of beta chain features in type 1 diabetes. Expressed TCRB transcripts were sequenced because the isolated RNA had all been reverse transcribed beforehand. Profiling relied on immunoSEQ multiplex PCR, and the TCRdb table lists in-frame clones only, not all of them. This sample carries under 400,000 clones, roughly 12% of them seen once, and the ten largest clones take approximately 0.015%. This clone was counted a few times. Germline CDR1 and CDR2: LGHNA and YSLEER. This CDR3 has 16 residues. J was trimmed by 6 bases and V by 3 bases; bases with no gene match: 9. It was via CD45RO/CCR7/CD25/CD127/CD95/CD27 that CD4+ naive, central memory, regulatory and stem cell-like memory cells were sorted.

V is TRBV4-3 and J is TRBJ2-3; 10 positions match TRBD1. Sequencing input: naive CD4+ T cells from blood. The sequence was collected from a man between 18 and 29 years old in good health. Written as DNA, the CDR3 is TGCGCCAGCAGCCAGGACGGGACAGGGGATGCGGATACGCAGTATTTT. Translation: CASSQDGTGDADTQYF.